This TCR beta chain is from a study of blood T cell repertoires in COVID-19. Across the whole study: Acute-phase and convalescent COVID-19 samples originated in the United States, Italy and Spain. Sources were T cells, B-cell-depleted T cells, or PBMCs; the material itself was cDNA or gDNA.

This CDR3 has 11 amino acids. V was trimmed by 4 bases and J by 6 bases, leaving 9 bases between them. Germline loops: CDR1 DFQATT, CDR2 SNEGSKA (reference sequence). Some clones are missing from TCRdb's copy, which holds only in-frame ones; the method was immunoSEQ multiplex PCR. The table records some 260,000 clones, about nine tenths of them present only once. The sequence came from a young woman with acute COVID-19. The sample was PBMCs or T cells enriched from blood (not recorded which). The V gene is TRBV20-1, the J gene TRBJ1-2; D remains unclear. CDR3 loop: CSAIPADGYTF. CDR3 in DNA: TGCAGTGCTATCCCGGCGGATGGCTACACCTTC.